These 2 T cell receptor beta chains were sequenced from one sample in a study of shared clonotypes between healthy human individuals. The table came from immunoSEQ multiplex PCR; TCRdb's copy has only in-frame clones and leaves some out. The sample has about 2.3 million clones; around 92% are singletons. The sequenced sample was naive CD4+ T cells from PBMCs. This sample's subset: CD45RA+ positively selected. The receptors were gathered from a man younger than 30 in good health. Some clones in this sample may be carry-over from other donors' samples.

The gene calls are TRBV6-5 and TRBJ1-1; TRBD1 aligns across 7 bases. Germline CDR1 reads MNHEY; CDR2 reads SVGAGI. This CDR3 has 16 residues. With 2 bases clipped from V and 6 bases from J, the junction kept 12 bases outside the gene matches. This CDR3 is CASSYVPGGISAEAFF. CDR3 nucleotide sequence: TGTGCCAGCAGTTACGTACCAGGGGGGATTAGCGCTGAAGCTTTCTTT.

CDR3 coding DNA: TGTGCCAGCAGTTCCCTCCGTCTTCAAGAGACCCAGTACTTC. This gives the protein CASSSLRLQETQYF. The chain employs TRBV28 and TRBJ2-5; D gene ambiguous. Germline CDR1 MDHEN, CDR2 SYDVKM. The V end was cut by 4 bases, the J end by 2 bases, with 11 bases between. The CDR3 spans 14 residues.